The next 28 T cell receptor beta chains were all read from a single sample in a study of beta chain features in type 1 diabetes. Sequencing targeted expressed TCRB transcripts, as all isolated RNA had been reverse transcribed. The method was immunoSEQ multiplex PCR; TCRdb's version includes in-frame clones alone and lacks a portion of them. The sample includes 310,000 or so clones, 9.3% seen only once; the top ten take roughly 0.99%. Findings and caveats of the study: Type 1 diabetes patients had TCRB CDR3s that were shorter (moderately but significantly so) in all four CD4+ subsets.

These receptors' antigens are unknown. The specimen sequenced was central memory CD4+ T cells from blood. These receptors all stem from a man in his thirties or forties with type 1 diabetes.

The rearrangement links TRBV6-6 to TRBJ1-3; D may be TRBD1 (6 bases). CDR3 length: 15 amino acids. Deletions cut 5 bases from V and 0 bases from J, with 11 bases between. Germline CDR1 reads MNHNY; CDR2 reads SVGAGI (reference sequence). CDR3 DNA: TGTGCCAGCAGTCGACAGGCCGTCTCTGGAAACACCATATATTTT. It codes for CASSRQAVSGNTIYF.

The chain uses TRBV5-1 and TRBJ2-7; TRBD1 matches 7 bases. V shed 7 bases and J 5 bases; nucleotides not matched to a gene: 15. CDR3 size: 15 residues. Germline loops: CDR1 SGHRS, CDR2 YFSETQ. CDR3 coding DNA: TGCGCCAGCTGCCCGACGAGACAGGGAATCAACGAGCAGTACTTC. Translated: CASCPTRQGINEQYF.

The chain recombines TRBV30 with TRBJ1-5; D not resolved. The CDR3 totals 13 residues. The germline CDR1 and CDR2 sequences are GTSNPN and SVGIG (reference sequence). Trimming pared 0 bases from V and 7 bases from J, leaving 10 bases between. Here the CDR3 DNA reads TGTGCCTGGAGTGTAGGTCAAACCCAGCCCCAGCATTTT. Protein product: CAWSVGQTQPQHF.

This clone turned up a few times. The J gene is TRBJ1-6, the V gene TRBV6-1; D is unclear. In germline, CDR1 is MNHNS, CDR2 SASEGT. V was clipped by 3 bases and J by 0 bases, with 9 bases between them. The CDR3 contains 16 residues. CDR3 sequence (DNA): TGTGCCAGCAGTGACTTTAGAAGCTCCTATAATTCACCCCTCCACTTT. This gives the protein CASSDFRSSYNSPLHF.

A few counts support this clone. The rearrangement uses TRBV19 and TRBJ2-3, with unresolved D. The CDR3 loop spans 15 amino acids. V was trimmed by 4 bases and J by 1 base, leaving 12 bases between them. The germline V gene encodes CDR1 LNHDA and CDR2 SQIVND (reference sequence). The CDR3 protein is CASSTELRRTDTQYF. For the CDR3, the DNA is TGTGCCAGTAGTACGGAGCTGCGACGCACAGATACGCAGTATTTT.

This clone was counted between two and nine times. The chain uses TRBV5-7 and TRBJ2-2; either TRBD1 or TRBD2 may fit D (5 bases each). TRBV5-7 is reported as an ORF; its role is uncertain. The CDR3 loop spans 14 amino acids. Deletions cut 4 bases from V and 7 bases from J, with 14 bases between. This CDR3 reads CASSVGPVGGELFF. The DNA of the CDR3 is TGTGCCAGCAGCGTGGGACCCGTGGGCGGGGAGCTGTTTTTT.

This clone was counted between two and nine times. This sequence joins TRBV5-1 and TRBJ1-6; 8 bases fit TRBD1. Unmatched junction bases numbered 8, after V lost 3 bases and J lost 9 bases. This CDR3 has 15 amino acids. Germline CDR1 is SGHRS and CDR2 is YFSETQ. The CDR3 here is CASSWETGESSPLHF. For the CDR3, the DNA is TGCGCCAGCAGCTGGGAGACAGGGGAGAGTTCACCCCTCCACTTT.

The chain combines TRBV5-1 with TRBJ2-1; TRBD1 might be the D (6 bases). CDR3 size: 15 residues. Germline assignment: CDR1 SGHRS and CDR2 YFSETQ. With 0 bases removed from V and 8 bases from J, the gap between germline ends came to 15 bases. CDR3 sequence: CASSLVGHPRDEQFF. DNA for the CDR3: TGCGCCAGCAGCTTGGTGGGACACCCAAGGGATGAGCAGTTCTTC.

This clone has only a few counts. The CDR3 sequence: CASRVSPGQETQYF. CDR3 coding DNA: TGTGCCAGCAGGGTCTCCCCGGGCCAAGAGACCCAGTACTTC. The chain recombines TRBV2 with TRBJ2-5; D remains unclear. V gave up 6 bases and J gave up 1 base, with 12 bases separating them. The CDR3 spans 14 residues. Germline CDR1 reads SNHLY; CDR2 reads FYNNEI.

V usage is TRBV5-1 and J usage is TRBJ2-3; D call uncertain. The V end lost 0 bases, the J end lost 3 bases, and 11 bases lay between the germline ends. This CDR3 contains 15 residues. The germline V gene has CDR1 SGHRS and CDR2 YFSETQ. CDR3 region: CASSLVGFPTDTQYF. The DNA for the CDR3 is TGCGCCAGCAGCTTGGTAGGGTTTCCGACAGATACGCAGTATTTT.

This clone was found many times. The chain is built from TRBV11-2 and TRBJ2-1; TRBD1 matches at 8 bases. V was clipped by 1 base and J by 9 bases; unmatched bases: 17. This CDR3 contains 18 residues. CDR1 is SGHAT, CDR2 FQNNGV, per germline. Written as DNA, the CDR3 is TGTGCCAGCAGCTTAGTGCTTGGGGGCGGACAGGGTTTAAGTGAGCAGTTCTTC. This codes for CASSLVLGGGQGLSEQFF.

This clone was counted a few times. The genes are TRBV29-1 and TRBJ1-2; D possibly corresponds to TRBD1 (6 bases). The V gene's germline CDR1 is SQVTM and CDR2 ANQGSEA. Deletions cut 4 bases from V and 8 bases from J, with 11 bases between. The CDR3 is 11 residues long. The CDR3 DNA reads as TGCAGCGTTGTACAGGGTCGGGGCTACACCTTC. This sequence encodes CSVVQGRGYTF.

The J gene is TRBJ2-5, the V gene TRBV19; D might be TRBD1 or TRBD2, each matching 6 bases. Trimming took 3 bases from V and 5 from J, leaving 16 bases between them. Looked up from germline, CDR1 is LNHDA and CDR2 is SQIVND (reference sequence). This CDR3 has 15 amino acids. The CDR3 loop reads CASSMRRGPDETQYF. DNA of the CDR3: TGTGCCAGTAGTATGAGACGGGGGCCGGACGAGACCCAGTACTTC.

This clone was counted many times. This CDR3 is CASSERGGSLEKLFF. CDR3 DNA: TGTGCCAGCAGTGAACGAGGGGGGAGTCTTGAAAAACTGTTTTTT. This sequence joins TRBV2 and TRBJ1-4, with a tentative D call TRBD1 (6 bases). Germline V gene data show CDR1 as SNHLY and CDR2 as FYNNEI. Trimming cost V 2 bases and J 7 bases, with 14 bases left between them. The CDR3 has 15 residues.

This clone was observed a handful of times. The V call is TRBV5-1, the J call TRBJ2-5; D could derive from TRBD1 or TRBD2 (5 bases each). Germline values: CDR1 SGHRS, CDR2 YFSETQ. This CDR3 comprises 13 residues. V was cut by 7 bases and J by 5 bases, with 15 bases left in between. The CDR3 region is CASGDVLEETQYF. CDR3 nucleotides: TGCGCCAGCGGGGACGTCCTTGAGGAGACCCAGTACTTC. Full variable domain (outside the CDR3, taken from reference TRBV5-1 and TRBJ2-5): KAGVTQTPRYLIKTRGQQVTLSCSPISGHRSVSWYQQTPGQGLQFLFEYFSETQRNKGNFPGRFSGRQFSNSRSEMNVSTLELGDSALYLCASGDVLEETQYFGPGTRLLVL.

The chain couples TRBV28 to TRBJ2-7, with D uncertain. The CDR3 length is 15 residues. The germline V gene has CDR1 MDHEN and CDR2 SYDVKM. V gave up 4 bases and J gave up 0 bases, with 13 bases separating them. The CDR3 loop reads CASSSTVLNSYEQYF. The CDR3 coding sequence is TGTGCCAGCAGTTCCACCGTCCTGAACTCCTACGAGCAGTACTTC.

The J gene is TRBJ1-3, the V gene TRBV6-5; D is unresolved. Looked up from germline, CDR1 is MNHEY and CDR2 is SVGAGI. The CDR3 length is 15 residues. Trimming removed 0 bases at V and 2 bases at J, with 8 bases between. CDR3 DNA: TGTGCCAGCAGTTACTCCCTGAGGACTGGAAACACCATATATTTT. Its protein product is CASSYSLRTGNTIYF.

The chain couples TRBV11-2 to TRBJ2-1; 10 nucleotides agree with TRBD2. The CDR3 runs to 16 residues. V shed 2 bases and J 6 bases; nucleotides not matched to a gene: 7. Germline V gives CDR1 SGHAT, CDR2 FQNNGV. CDR3 loop: CASSLSSGGTSNEQFF. CDR3 bases: TGTGCCAGCAGCTTAAGTAGCGGGGGGACCTCCAATGAGCAGTTCTTC.

This clone showed up many times. The rearrangement links TRBV27 to TRBJ1-4; D call uncertain. The CDR3 is made up of 13 amino acids. Trimming took off 6 bases at V and 8 bases at J, with 13 bases between the two ends. CDR1 is MNHEY, CDR2 SMNVEV, per germline (reference sequence). CDR3 region: CASSRGAGEKLFF. For the CDR3, the DNA is TGTGCCAGCAGCCGAGGCGCGGGGGAAAAACTGTTTTTT.

This clone was picked up a small number of times. The chain recombines TRBV14 with TRBJ2-5, with 12 nucleotides matching TRBD2. Germline V gene lookup returns CDR1 SGHDN and CDR2 FVKESK. This CDR3 comprises 17 residues. J lost 0 bases, V lost 3 bases, and 5 bases had no gene match. The CDR3: CASSHRLAGAHQETQYF. The CDR3 DNA reads as TGTGCCAGCAGCCACAGACTAGCGGGAGCCCACCAAGAGACCCAGTACTTC.

This clone has more than one count but fewer than ten. The sample has other DNA sequences that encode this CDR3 too. This CDR3 is CASSLDTDTQYF. The CDR3 nucleotides are TGTGCCAGCAGCCTTGACACAGATACGCAGTATTTT. The chain carries TRBV7-2 and TRBJ2-3; no reliable D call. The ends were cut back, 5 bases at V and 2 bases at J, with 5 bases in the middle. Germline V gene data show CDR1 as SGHTA and CDR2 as FQGNSA. There are 12 residues in the CDR3.

This clone was picked up a small number of times. The DNA of the CDR3 is TGTGCCAGCAGCCAATGGGGACTAGGGGGCAATGAGCAGTTCTTC. Amino acids: CASSQWGLGGNEQFF. V is TRBV7-2 and J is TRBJ2-1; 8 bases are shared with TRBD2. This CDR3 is 15 amino acids long. V shed 5 bases and J 6 bases; nucleotides not matched to a gene: 9. Germline V CDR1 and CDR2: SGHTA, FQGNSA.

This clone appeared many times. DNA of the CDR3: TGTGCCAGCTCACCGTCTCGCGGTACGCAGTATTTT. Translation gives CASSPSRGTQYF. The V and J genes are TRBV18 and TRBJ2-3; D call uncertain. The length of the CDR3 is 12 residues. The ends were cut back, 3 bases at V and 8 bases at J, with 9 bases in the middle. Germline CDR1 reads KGHSH; CDR2 reads LQKENI.

The rearrangement links TRBV10-1 to TRBJ1-5; D gene uncertain. The CDR3 runs to 14 residues. The V end was cut by 6 bases, the J end by 4 bases, with 13 bases between. CDR1 is WNHNN and CDR2 is SYGVQD in the germline V gene (reference sequence). The CDR3 bases are TGCGCCAGCAGACGTGGGGTAGCAAATCAGCCCCAGCATTTT. It yields the protein CASRRGVANQPQHF.

This clone was detected many times. The same CDR3 is also encoded by other DNA sequences in this sample. The J gene is TRBJ2-3, the V gene TRBV6-5; no reliable D call. Per the germline V gene, CDR1 is MNHEY and CDR2 is SVGAGI. Trimming took off 2 bases at V and 1 base at J, with 4 bases between the two ends. There are 13 residues in the CDR3. The CDR3 nucleotides are TGTGCCAGCAGTTACCAGGGCACAGATACGCAGTATTTT. This gives the protein CASSYQGTDTQYF.

This clone was detected once. One junction end disagrees with the germline gene, perhaps due to a read error. The chain recombines TRBV5-1 with TRBJ1-5; maybe TRBD1 (5 bases). Germline-derived CDR1 and CDR2 are SGHRS and YFSETQ. CDR3 size: 15 residues. The CDR3 reads CASSLGPQGNQPQHF. CDR3 coding DNA: TGCGCCAGCAGTTTGGGGCCCCAGGGCAATCAGCCCCAGCATTTT.

The J gene is TRBJ1-1, the V gene TRBV30; possible D gene TRBD1, 5 bases. The V gene lost 1 base and the J gene lost 5 bases, with 8 bases spanning the gap. The CDR3 length is 12 residues. The germline gives CDR1 GTSNPN, CDR2 SVGIG (reference sequence). The CDR3 protein is CAWSGGDTEAFF. The CDR3 bases are TGTGCCTGGAGTGGGGGCGATACTGAAGCTTTCTTT.

The rearrangement joins TRBV4-3 to TRBJ1-6; TRBD1 might be the D (5 bases). CDR3 length: 14 amino acids. CDR1 is LGHNA and CDR2 is YSLEER in the germline V gene. V was shortened by 0 bases and J by 10 bases, with 10 bases between the two germline ends. The CDR3 region has the DNA TGCGCCAGCAGCCAAGAGGGGCAGAGCTCACCCCTCCACTTT. This gives the protein CASSQEGQSSPLHF.